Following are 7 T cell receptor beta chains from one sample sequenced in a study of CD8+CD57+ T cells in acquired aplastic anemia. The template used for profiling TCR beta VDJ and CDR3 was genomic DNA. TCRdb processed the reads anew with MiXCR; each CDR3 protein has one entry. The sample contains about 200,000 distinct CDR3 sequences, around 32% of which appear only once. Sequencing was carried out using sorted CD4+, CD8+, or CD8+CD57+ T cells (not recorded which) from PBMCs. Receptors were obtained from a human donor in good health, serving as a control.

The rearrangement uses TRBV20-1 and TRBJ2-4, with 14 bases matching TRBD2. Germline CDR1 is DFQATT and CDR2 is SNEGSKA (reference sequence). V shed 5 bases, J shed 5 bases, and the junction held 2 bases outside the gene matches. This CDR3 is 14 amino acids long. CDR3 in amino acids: CSAGTSGRQNIQYF. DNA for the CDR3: TGCAGTGCTGGGACTAGCGGGAGACAAAACATTCAGTACTTC.

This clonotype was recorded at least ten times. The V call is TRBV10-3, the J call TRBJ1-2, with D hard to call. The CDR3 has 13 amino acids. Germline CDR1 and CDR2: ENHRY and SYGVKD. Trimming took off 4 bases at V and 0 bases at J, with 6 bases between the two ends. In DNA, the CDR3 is TGTGCCATCAGTGGCGGTACTAACTATGGCTACACCTTC. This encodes CAISGGTNYGYTF.

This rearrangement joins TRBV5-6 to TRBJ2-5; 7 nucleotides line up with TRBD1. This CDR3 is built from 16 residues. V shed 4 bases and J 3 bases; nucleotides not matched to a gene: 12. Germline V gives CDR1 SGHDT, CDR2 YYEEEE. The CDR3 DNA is TGTGCCAGCAGCACCGGGACAGCCACTTGGAAAGAGACCCAGTACTTC. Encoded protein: CASSTGTATWKETQYF.

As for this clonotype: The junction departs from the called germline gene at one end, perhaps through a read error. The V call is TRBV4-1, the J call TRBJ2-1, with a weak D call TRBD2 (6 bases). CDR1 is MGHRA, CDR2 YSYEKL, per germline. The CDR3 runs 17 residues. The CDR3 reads CASSQGRGTPSYNEQLF. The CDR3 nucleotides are TGCGCCAGCAGCCAAGGCCGCGGGACTCCCTCCTACAATGAGCAGCTCTTC.

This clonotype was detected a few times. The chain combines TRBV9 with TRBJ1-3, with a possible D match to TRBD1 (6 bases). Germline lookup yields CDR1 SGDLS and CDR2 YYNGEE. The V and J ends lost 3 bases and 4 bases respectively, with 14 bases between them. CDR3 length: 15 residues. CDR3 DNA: TGTGCCAGCAGCGCGGAGGGGGTACGAGGAAACACCATATATTTT. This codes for CASSAEGVRGNTIYF.

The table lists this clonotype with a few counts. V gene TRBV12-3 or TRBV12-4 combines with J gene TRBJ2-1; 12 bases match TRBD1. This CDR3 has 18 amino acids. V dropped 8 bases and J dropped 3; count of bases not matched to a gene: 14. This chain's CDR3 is CASVPGTGGSQVYNEQFF. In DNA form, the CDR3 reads TGTGCCAGCGTACCCGGGACAGGGGGCTCCCAGGTCTACAATGAGCAGTTCTTC.

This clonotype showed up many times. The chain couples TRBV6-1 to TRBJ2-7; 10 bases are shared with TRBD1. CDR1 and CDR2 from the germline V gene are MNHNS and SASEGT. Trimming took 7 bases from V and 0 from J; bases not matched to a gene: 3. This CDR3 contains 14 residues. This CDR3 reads CASKWDRGSYEQYF. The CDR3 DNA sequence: TGTGCCAGCAAATGGGACAGGGGCTCCTACGAGCAGTACTTC.